This T cell receptor (beta chain) originates from a study of T cells in Graves' hyperthyroidism and ophthalmopathy. For ophthalmopathy patients, the Clinical Activity Score was at least 3 and the NOSPECS grade at least 4; duration was under 3 months. Those patients with uncontrolled infection, other autoimmune disease, pregnancy or lactation were excluded. General study results and limits: Blood also showed most of the thyroid clonotypes that were expanded above 0.001.

This clonotype came up a few times. Its target is unknown. Trimming pared 0 bases from V and 6 bases from J, leaving 21 bases between. The CDR3 covers 18 residues. Germline V gives CDR1 ENHRY, CDR2 SYGVKD. The TCR beta CDR3 regions underwent amplification using RNA transcripts as the source. Initially, a first-round RT-PCR of the TCR CDR3 employed the HTBI primer set. TCRdb ran MiXCR on the multiplex PCR reads and lists one entry per CDR3 protein. This table holds approximately 600,000 distinct CDR3 sequences, around 20% found once. This receptor was identified in a man aged 30-40 years with Graves' ophthalmopathy. J is TRBJ2-1 and V is TRBV10-3; tentatively, D is TRBD1 or TRBD2 (6 bases each). The sequencing input was blood. The chain's CDR3 is CAISESRGSGGRTNEQFF. The CDR3 DNA sequence: TGTGCCATCAGTGAGTCAAGGGGGAGTGGGGGGCGGACCAATGAGCAGTTCTTC.